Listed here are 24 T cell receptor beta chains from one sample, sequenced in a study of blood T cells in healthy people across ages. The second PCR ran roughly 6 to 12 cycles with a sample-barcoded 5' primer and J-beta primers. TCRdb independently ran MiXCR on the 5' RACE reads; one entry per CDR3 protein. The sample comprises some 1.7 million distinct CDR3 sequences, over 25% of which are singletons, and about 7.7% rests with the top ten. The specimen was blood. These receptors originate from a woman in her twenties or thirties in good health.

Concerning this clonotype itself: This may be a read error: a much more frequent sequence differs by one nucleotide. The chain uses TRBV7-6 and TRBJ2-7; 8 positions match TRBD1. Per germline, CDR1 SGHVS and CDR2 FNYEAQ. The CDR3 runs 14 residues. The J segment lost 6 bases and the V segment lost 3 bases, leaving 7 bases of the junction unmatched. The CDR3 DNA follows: TGTGCCAGCAGCTTTGATACAGGGGGGCTCGAGCAGTACTTC. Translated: CASSFDTGGLEQYF. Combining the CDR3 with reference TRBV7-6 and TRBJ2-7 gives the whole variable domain GAGVSQSPRYKVTKRGQDVALRCDPISGHVSLYWYRQALGQGPEFLTYFNYEAQQDKSGLPNDRFSAERPEGSISTLTIQRTEQRDSAMYRCASSFDTGGLEQYFGPGTRLTVT.

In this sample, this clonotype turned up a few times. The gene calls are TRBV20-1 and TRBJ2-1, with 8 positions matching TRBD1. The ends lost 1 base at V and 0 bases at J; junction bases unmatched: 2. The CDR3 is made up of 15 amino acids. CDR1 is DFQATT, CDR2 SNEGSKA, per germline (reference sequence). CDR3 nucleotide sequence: TGCAGTGCTAGAGCCCAGGGGGCCTCCTACAATGAGCAGTTCTTC. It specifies CSARAQGASYNEQFF.

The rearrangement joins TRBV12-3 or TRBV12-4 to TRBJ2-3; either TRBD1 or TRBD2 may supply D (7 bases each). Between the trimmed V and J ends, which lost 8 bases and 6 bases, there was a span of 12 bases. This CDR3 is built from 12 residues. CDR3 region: CASGEGADTQYF. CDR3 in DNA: TGTGCCAGCGGGGAGGGGGCTGATACGCAGTATTTT.

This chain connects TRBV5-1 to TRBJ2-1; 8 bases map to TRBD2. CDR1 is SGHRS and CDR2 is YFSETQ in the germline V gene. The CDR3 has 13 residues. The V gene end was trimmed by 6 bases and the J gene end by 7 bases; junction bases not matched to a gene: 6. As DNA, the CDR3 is TGCGCCAGCACAGCGGGGGCCACGAATGAGCAGTTCTTC. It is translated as CASTAGATNEQFF.

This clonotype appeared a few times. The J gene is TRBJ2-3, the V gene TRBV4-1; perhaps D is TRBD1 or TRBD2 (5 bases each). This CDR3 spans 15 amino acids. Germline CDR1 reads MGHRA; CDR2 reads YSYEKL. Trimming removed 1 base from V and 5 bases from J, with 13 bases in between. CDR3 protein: CASSQGRDLKDTQYF. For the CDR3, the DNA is TGCGCCAGCAGCCAAGGCCGGGACCTAAAAGATACGCAGTATTTT.

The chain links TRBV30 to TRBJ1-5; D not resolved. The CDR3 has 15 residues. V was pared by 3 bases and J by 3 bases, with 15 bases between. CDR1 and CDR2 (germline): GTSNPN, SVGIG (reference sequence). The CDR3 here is CAWRATMAPNQPQHF. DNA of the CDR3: TGTGCCTGGAGGGCCACGATGGCCCCCAATCAGCCCCAGCATTTT.

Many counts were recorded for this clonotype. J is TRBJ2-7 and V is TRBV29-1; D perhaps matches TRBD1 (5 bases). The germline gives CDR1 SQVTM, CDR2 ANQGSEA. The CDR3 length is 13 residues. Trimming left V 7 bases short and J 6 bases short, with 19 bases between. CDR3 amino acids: CSASRSGTGEQYF. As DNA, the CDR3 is TGCAGCGCCTCAAGGTCAGGAACAGGCGAGCAGTACTTC.

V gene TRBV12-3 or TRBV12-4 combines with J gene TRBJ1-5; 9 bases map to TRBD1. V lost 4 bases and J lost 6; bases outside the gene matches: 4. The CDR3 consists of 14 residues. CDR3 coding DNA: TGTGCCAGCAGTTGGACAGGGGCGGGTCAGCCCCAGCATTTT. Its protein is CASSWTGAGQPQHF.

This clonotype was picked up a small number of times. CDR3 DNA sequence: TGTGCCGCAAATGGAGGGGAGACCCAGTACTTC. It is translated as CAANGGETQYF. V gene TRBV28 combines with J gene TRBJ2-5, with D possibly matching TRBD2 (6 bases). Germline CDR1 reads MDHEN; CDR2 reads SYDVKM. CDR3 length: 11 amino acids. Trimming took off 11 bases at V and 5 bases at J, with 12 bases between the two ends. The full variable domain, rest sourced from reference TRBV28 and TRBJ2-5, is DVKVTQSSRYLVKRTGEKVFLECVQDMDHENMFWYRQDPGLGLRLIYFSYDVKMKEKGDIPEGYSVSREKKERFSLILESASTNQTSMYLCAANGGETQYFGPGTRLLVL.

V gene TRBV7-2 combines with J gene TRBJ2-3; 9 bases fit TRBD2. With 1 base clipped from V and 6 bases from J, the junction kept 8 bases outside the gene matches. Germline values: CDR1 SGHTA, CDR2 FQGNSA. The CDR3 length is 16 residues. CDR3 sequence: CASSLVGSAGGDTQYF. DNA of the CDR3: TGTGCCAGCAGCTTAGTGGGCTCGGCGGGAGGGGATACGCAGTATTTT. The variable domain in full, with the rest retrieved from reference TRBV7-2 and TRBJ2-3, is GAGVSQSPSNKVTEKGKDVELRCDPISGHTALYWYRQSLGQGLEFLIYFQGNSAPDKSGLPSDRFSAERTGGSVSTLTIQRTQQEDSAVYLCASSLVGSAGGDTQYFGPGTRLTVL.

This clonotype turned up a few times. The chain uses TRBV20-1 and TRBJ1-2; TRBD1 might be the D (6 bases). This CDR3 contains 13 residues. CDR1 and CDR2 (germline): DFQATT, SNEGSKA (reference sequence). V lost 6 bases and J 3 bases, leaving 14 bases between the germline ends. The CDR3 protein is CSAWGQIDYGYTF. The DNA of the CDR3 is TGCAGTGCCTGGGGACAAATCGACTATGGCTACACCTTC.

CDR3 region: CSAPHWTSGGRNEQFF. Written as DNA, the CDR3 is TGCAGTGCTCCTCACTGGACTAGCGGGGGCCGTAATGAGCAGTTCTTC. The chain employs TRBV20-1 and TRBJ2-1; 13 nucleotides match TRBD2. CDR3 length equals 16 residues. The V gene's germline CDR1 is DFQATT and CDR2 SNEGSKA (reference sequence). V dropped 5 bases and J dropped 7; count of bases not matched to a gene: 11.

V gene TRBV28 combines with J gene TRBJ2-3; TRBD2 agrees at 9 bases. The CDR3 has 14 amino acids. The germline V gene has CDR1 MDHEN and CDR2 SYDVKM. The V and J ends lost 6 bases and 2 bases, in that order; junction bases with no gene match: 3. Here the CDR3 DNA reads TGTGCCAGCAGGACTAGCGGCAACACAGATACGCAGTATTTT. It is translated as CASRTSGNTDTQYF.

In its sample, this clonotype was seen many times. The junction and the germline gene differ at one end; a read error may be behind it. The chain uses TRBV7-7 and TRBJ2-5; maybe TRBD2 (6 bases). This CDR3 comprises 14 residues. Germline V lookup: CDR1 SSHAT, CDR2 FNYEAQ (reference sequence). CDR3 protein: CASSLTAGRETQYF. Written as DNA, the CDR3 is TGTGCTAGCAGCTTAACGGCGGGAAGAGAGACCCAGTACTTC.

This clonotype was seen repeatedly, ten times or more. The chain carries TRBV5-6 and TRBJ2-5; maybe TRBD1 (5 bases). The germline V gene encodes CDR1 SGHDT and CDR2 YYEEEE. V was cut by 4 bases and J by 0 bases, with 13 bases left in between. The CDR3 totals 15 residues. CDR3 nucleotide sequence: TGTGCCAGCAGCCCCCCTGGGGCCGACCAAGAGACCCAGTACTTC. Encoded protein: CASSPPGADQETQYF.

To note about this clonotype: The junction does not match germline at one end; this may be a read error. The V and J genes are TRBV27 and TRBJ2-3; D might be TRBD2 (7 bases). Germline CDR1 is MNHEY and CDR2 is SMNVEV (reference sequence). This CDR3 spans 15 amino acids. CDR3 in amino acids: CASSLEGGRTDTQDF. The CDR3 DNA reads TGTGCCAGCAGTTTAGAGGGGGGGCGTACAGATACGCAGGATTTT.

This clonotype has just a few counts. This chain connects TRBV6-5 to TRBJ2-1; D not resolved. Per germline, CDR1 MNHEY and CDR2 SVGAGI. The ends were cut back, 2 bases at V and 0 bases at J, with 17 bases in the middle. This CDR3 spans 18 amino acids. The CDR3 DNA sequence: TGTGCCAGCAGTTACCGGGTTTCGCCGACGGGCTCCTACAATGAGCAGTTCTTC. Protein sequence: CASSYRVSPTGSYNEQFF.

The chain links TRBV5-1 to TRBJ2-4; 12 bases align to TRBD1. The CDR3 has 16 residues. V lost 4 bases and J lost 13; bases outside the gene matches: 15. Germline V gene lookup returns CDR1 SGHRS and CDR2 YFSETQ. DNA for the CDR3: TGCGCCAGCAGCCCCGCTCCGGGACAGGGGGCATGGGAGCAGTACTTC. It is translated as CASSPAPGQGAWEQYF.

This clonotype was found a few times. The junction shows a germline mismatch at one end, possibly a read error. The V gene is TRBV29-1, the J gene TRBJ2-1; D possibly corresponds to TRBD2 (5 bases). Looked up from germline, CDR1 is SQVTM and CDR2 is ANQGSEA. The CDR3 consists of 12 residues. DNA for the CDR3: TGCAGCGTTCAAGAGGGTCGGGATGAGCAGTTCTTC. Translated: CSVQEGRDEQFF.

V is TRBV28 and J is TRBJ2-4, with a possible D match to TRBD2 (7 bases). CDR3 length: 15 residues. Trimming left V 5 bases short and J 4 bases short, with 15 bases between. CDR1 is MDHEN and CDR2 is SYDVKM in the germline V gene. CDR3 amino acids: CASSLGRGLKNIQYF. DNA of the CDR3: TGTGCCAGCAGTCTCGGGCGGGGGCTAAAAAACATTCAGTACTTC.

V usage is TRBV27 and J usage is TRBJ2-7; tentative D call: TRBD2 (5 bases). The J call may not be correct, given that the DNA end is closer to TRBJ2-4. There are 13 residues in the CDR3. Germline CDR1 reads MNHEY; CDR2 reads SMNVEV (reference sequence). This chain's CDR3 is CASSRGSQNIQYF. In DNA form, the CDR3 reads TGTGCCAGCAGTCGAGGGAGTCAAAACATTCAGTACTTC.

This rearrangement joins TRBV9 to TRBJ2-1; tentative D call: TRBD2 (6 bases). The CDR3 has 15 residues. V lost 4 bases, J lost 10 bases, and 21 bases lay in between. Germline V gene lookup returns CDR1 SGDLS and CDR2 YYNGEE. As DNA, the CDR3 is TGTGCCAGCAGCCCTGAAGAGGGTGGGGGGTCCGAGCAGTTCTTC. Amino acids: CASSPEEGGGSEQFF.

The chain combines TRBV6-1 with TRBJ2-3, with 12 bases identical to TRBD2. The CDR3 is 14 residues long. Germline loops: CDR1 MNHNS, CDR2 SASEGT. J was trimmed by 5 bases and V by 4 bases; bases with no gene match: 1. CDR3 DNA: TGTGCCAGCAGTGGGGGACTAGCGGGAGATACGCAGTATTTT. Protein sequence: CASSGGLAGDTQYF.

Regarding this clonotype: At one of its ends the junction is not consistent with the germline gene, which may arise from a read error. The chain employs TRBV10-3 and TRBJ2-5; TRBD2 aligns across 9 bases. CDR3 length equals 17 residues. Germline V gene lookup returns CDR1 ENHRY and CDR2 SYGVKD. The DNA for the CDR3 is TGTGCCATCAGTGAGTCGATGGGCGGGAGGGCCGGTGAGACCCAGTGCTTC. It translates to CAISESMGGRAGETQCF.